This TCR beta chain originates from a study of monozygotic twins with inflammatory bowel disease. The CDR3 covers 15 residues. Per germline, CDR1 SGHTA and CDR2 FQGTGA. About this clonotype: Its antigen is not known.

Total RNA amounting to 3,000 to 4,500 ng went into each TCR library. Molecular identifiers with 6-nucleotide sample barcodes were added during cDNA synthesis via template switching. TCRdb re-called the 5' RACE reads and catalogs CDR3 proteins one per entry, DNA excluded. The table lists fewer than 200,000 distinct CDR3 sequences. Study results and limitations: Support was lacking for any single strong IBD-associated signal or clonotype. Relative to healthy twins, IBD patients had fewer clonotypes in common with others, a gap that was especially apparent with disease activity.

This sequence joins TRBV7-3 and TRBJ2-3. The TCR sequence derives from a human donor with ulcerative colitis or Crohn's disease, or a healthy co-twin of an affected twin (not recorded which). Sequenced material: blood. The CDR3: CASSLHGSGSDTQYF. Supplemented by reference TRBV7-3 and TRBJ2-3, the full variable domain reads GAGVSQTPSNKVTEKGKYVELRCDPISGHTALYWYRQSLGQGPEFLIYFQGTGAADDSGLPNDRFFAVRPEGSVSTLKIQRTERGDSAVYLCASSLHGSGSDTQYFGPGTRLTVL.